This TCR beta chain was retrieved from a study of shared clonotypes between healthy human individuals. V lost 2 bases and J lost 2, with 13 bases in between. This CDR3 has 16 residues. Germline V lookup: CDR1 KGHSH, CDR2 LQKENI. TCRdb's copy holds only in-frame clones and misses some; the assay was immunoSEQ multiplex PCR. The sample consists of 2 million to 2.5 million clones, 90% to 95% of them appearing once. The material sequenced was naive CD4+ T cells from PBMCs. Subset denoted: CD45RA+ positively selected. This sequence was found in a man between 18 and 35 years old in good health. Some clones in this sample may be carry-over from other donors' samples. The J gene is TRBJ2-1, the V gene TRBV18, with D unresolved. The CDR3 DNA sequence: TGTGCCAGCTCACCATCTTCCGGGCCAACCTACAATGAGCAGTTCTTC. It yields the protein CASSPSSGPTYNEQFF.